This T cell receptor beta chain was obtained from a study of cytomegalovirus exposure and HLA in healthy donors. Overall study results and limits: In a later analysis, at a false discovery rate of 0.05, 16,951 TCR beta sequences matched HLA alleles. TCR beta sequences reportedly predicted the HLA-A and HLA-B alleles of most subjects accurately. Associated with cytomegalovirus, according to the listing, were around 160 TCR beta chains.

13 Jbeta primers and 60 Vbeta primers were used for the PCR. Measured with immunoSEQ multiplex PCR; TCRdb has only the in-frame clones, and not every one. The sample contains more than 75,000 clones, 90% of which appear only once. The CDR3 is 16 amino acids. The V and J ends lost 3 bases and 8 bases respectively, with 17 bases between them. Germline V lookup: CDR1 MDHEN, CDR2 SYDVKM. Note on this clone: Its specificity is not known.

V usage is TRBV28 and J usage is TRBJ1-6; D is undetermined. The receptor was isolated from a young man in good health and CMV-seronegative. The sequenced sample consisted of PBMCs. CDR3 sequence (DNA): TGTGCCAGCAGTTTTAGCCCCTCCAGCTCCCATTCACCCCTCCACTTT. It translates to CASSFSPSSSHSPLHF.